The 13 T cell receptor beta chains below were found in one sample sequenced in a study of cytomegalovirus exposure and HLA in healthy donors (dated by TCRdb to 2017 to 2019). Receptor libraries were prepared by the immunoSEQ multiplex PCR assay. For the multiplex PCR, a mixture combining 60 forward primers for TCR Vbeta segments and 13 reverse primers for TCR Jbeta segments was used. Entries here come from immuneACCESS through TCRdb and include only in-frame sequences with V and J called. Some clones fail to appear in such tables; in the studies checked, an unresolved V gene covers under half of the shortfall, and the cause of the remainder is unknown. Across this sample there are over 65,000 clones, with 70% to 80% seen only once. Of the sample, around 15% is held by the ten largest clones. Material for sequencing was PBMCs. These receptors were taken from a woman aged 40 to 50 in good health and CMV-seropositive.

This clone turned up a few times. The rearrangement joins TRBV9 to TRBJ2-7; D is possibly TRBD1 (5 bases). V was pared by 2 bases and J by 2 bases, with 8 bases between. CDR3 length: 13 residues. Germline values: CDR1 SGDLS, CDR2 YYNGEE. The CDR3 DNA reads TGTGCCAGCAGCGTCGACAGTACCTACGAGCAGTACTTC. It codes for CASSVDSTYEQYF.

The CDR3 loop reads CASSYRDRGHSYEQYF. CDR3 nucleotides: TGTGCCAGCAGCTACCGGGACAGGGGACACTCCTACGAGCAGTACTTC. This chain connects TRBV7-6 to TRBJ2-7; 10 bases agree with TRBD1. This CDR3 has 16 amino acids. Looked up from germline, CDR1 is SGHVS and CDR2 is FNYEAQ. V dropped 4 bases and J dropped 0; count of bases not matched to a gene: 6.

The V call is TRBV28, the J call TRBJ2-3, with unresolved D. V dropped 7 bases and J dropped 6 bases, with 11 bases sitting between them. The V gene's germline CDR1 is MDHEN and CDR2 SYDVKM. CDR3 length: 12 amino acids. DNA for the CDR3: TGTGCCAGCACCTCAGTTCGCGATACGCAGTATTTT. As protein: CASTSVRDTQYF.

V is TRBV9 and J is TRBJ1-4; a possible D gene is TRBD1 (5 bases). Deletions cut 0 bases from V and 6 bases from J, with 9 bases between. This CDR3 spans 14 amino acids. Germline V gene lookup returns CDR1 SGDLS and CDR2 YYNGEE. The CDR3 sequence is CASSVGAGDEKLFF. In nucleotides, the CDR3 is TGTGCCAGCAGCGTAGGAGCGGGGGATGAAAAACTGTTTTTT. The full variable domain, with the rest looked up from reference TRBV9 and TRBJ1-4, is DSGVTQTPKHLITATGQRVTLRCSPRSGDLSVYWYQQSLDQGLQFLIQYYNGEERAKGNILERFSAQQFPDLHSELNLSSLELGDSALYFCASSVGAGDEKLFFGSGTQLSVL.

The chain has TRBV4-3 and TRBJ2-1; D gene unclear. Germline assignment: CDR1 LGHNA and CDR2 YSLEER. Trimming cost V 0 bases and J 8 bases, with 8 bases left between them. The CDR3 extends over 13 amino acids. CDR3 sequence reads: CASSQDWLDEQFF. Written as DNA, the CDR3 is TGCGCCAGCAGCCAAGATTGGCTAGATGAGCAGTTCTTC.

The chain couples TRBV30 to TRBJ1-1; 7 positions match TRBD1. CDR1 and CDR2 from the germline V gene are GTSNPN and SVGIG (reference sequence). J was trimmed by 3 bases and V by 0 bases; bases with no gene match: 1. The CDR3 loop spans 13 amino acids. CDR3 coding DNA: TGTGCCTGGAGTGTTCAGGGGGACACTGAAGCTTTCTTT. This translates into CAWSVQGDTEAFF.

CDR3 sequence (DNA): TGTGCCTGGGGGGGGACAGGGGGCGATGGCTACACCTTC. It translates to CAWGGTGGDGYTF. The J gene is TRBJ1-2, the V gene TRBV30; 12 nucleotides line up with TRBD1. Germline V gives CDR1 GTSNPN, CDR2 SVGIG (reference sequence). J was trimmed by 6 bases and V by 5 bases; bases with no gene match: 4. The CDR3 contains 13 residues.

The rearrangement uses TRBV28 and TRBJ2-1, with 7 bases matching TRBD2. V lost 1 base to trimming and J lost 16 bases; unmatched junction nucleotides: 7. CDR3 length: 12 residues. Germline loops: CDR1 MDHEN, CDR2 SYDVKM. CDR3 loop: CASSLFGGSYFF. In DNA, the CDR3 is TGTGCCAGCAGTTTATTCGGCGGGAGTTATTTCTTC.

V gene TRBV27 combines with J gene TRBJ1-1, with D possibly being TRBD1 (6 bases). The CDR3 spans 13 residues. The V gene's germline CDR1 is MNHEY and CDR2 SMNVEV (reference sequence). The V end lost 3 bases, the J end lost 4 bases, and 9 bases lay between the germline ends. CDR3 amino acids: CASSFGGLTEAFF. In nucleotides, the CDR3 is TGTGCCAGCAGTTTCGGGGGGCTCACTGAAGCTTTCTTT.

This chain joins TRBV18 and TRBJ2-1; TRBD2 matches at 9 bases. CDR1 KGHSH and CDR2 LQKENI come from the germline V gene. The CDR3 runs to 15 residues. With V trimmed by 2 bases and J by 9 bases, 8 bases remained unmatched. CDR3 coding DNA: TGTGCCAGCTCACCAGGGGCTAGCGGGATGGGTGAGCAGTTCTTC. Translation gives CASSPGASGMGEQFF.

The chain combines TRBV28 with TRBJ2-5; possibly TRBD1 for D (5 bases). Germline values: CDR1 MDHEN, CDR2 SYDVKM. The CDR3 extends over 14 amino acids. The V gene lost 3 bases and the J gene lost 1 base, with 9 bases spanning the gap. This CDR3 reads CASSFGRAQETQYF. The CDR3 DNA sequence: TGTGCCAGCAGTTTCGGCAGGGCCCAAGAGACCCAGTACTTC.

The rearrangement uses TRBV6-1 and TRBJ1-5; 8 bases are a match to TRBD1. V lost 6 bases to trimming and J lost 0 bases; unmatched junction nucleotides: 1. The CDR3 sequence is 14 residues long. CDR1 is MNHNS, CDR2 SASEGT, per germline. The CDR3 spells CASRDRVSNQPQHF. The CDR3 nucleotides are TGTGCCAGCAGGGACAGGGTTAGCAATCAGCCCCAGCATTTT.

V is TRBV7-3 and J is TRBJ2-3; perhaps TRBD2 as D (5 bases). The CDR3 has 15 residues. Germline lookup yields CDR1 SGHTA and CDR2 FQGTGA. The germline V and J ends were trimmed by 6 bases and 1 base, with 14 bases remaining between them. CDR3 in DNA: TGTGCCAGCAGTGCGGCGGGTCCTGGCACAGATACGCAGTATTTT. This gives the protein CASSAAGPGTDTQYF.